The 8 T cell receptor beta chains below all came from one sample that was sequenced in a study of blood T cell repertoires in COVID-19. Generated by immunoSEQ multiplex PCR, the TCRdb table keeps only in-frame clones and is missing some. The sample includes about 200,000 clones, 85% to 90% of them seen just once. The sequencing sample was made of PBMCs or T cells enriched from blood (not recorded which). These receptor sequences come from a middle-aged woman with acute COVID-19.

V is TRBV2 and J is TRBJ1-3, with D possibly TRBD1 on 6 matching bases. The length of the CDR3 is 16 residues. Germline values: CDR1 SNHLY, CDR2 FYNNEI. Trimming cost V 5 bases and J 3 bases, with 17 bases left between them. This CDR3 reads CASSLEVTGSGNTIYF. The CDR3 DNA reads TGTGCCAGCAGTCTAGAGGTAACAGGGAGTGGAAACACCATATATTTT.

This chain links TRBV6-5 with TRBJ2-1; D may be TRBD1 (5 bases). Germline CDR1 reads MNHEY; CDR2 reads SVGAGI. V was pared by 9 bases and J by 3 bases, with 18 bases between. This CDR3 has 15 residues. CDR3 in amino acids: CASLFDSNYYNEQFF. The CDR3 DNA is TGTGCCAGTCTCTTCGACAGCAATTACTACAATGAGCAGTTCTTC.

The CDR3, as DNA: TGTGCCAGCAGCTTGGCGTCGGGGGAACAAGAGACCCAGTACTTC. Its translation is CASSLASGEQETQYF. J is TRBJ2-5 and V is TRBV5-4; D possibly corresponds to TRBD2 (6 bases). Trimming shortened V by 0 bases and J by 2 bases, and 11 bases separated the two germline ends. The CDR3 runs to 15 residues. Per the germline V gene, CDR1 is SGHNT and CDR2 is YYREEE (reference sequence).

This rearrangement joins TRBV9 to TRBJ1-1; 7 bases fit TRBD1. V was clipped by 3 bases and J by 5 bases; unmatched bases: 10. This CDR3 is built from 15 residues. Germline V gene sequence: CDR1 SGDLS, CDR2 YYNGEE. CDR3 region: CASSAGGGAKTEAFF. The CDR3 coding sequence is TGTGCCAGCAGCGCGGGAGGGGGCGCGAAGACTGAAGCTTTCTTT. The full variable domain, rest sourced from reference TRBV9 and TRBJ1-1, is DSGVTQTPKHLITATGQRVTLRCSPRSGDLSVYWYQQSLDQGLQFLIQYYNGEERAKGNILERFSAQQFPDLHSELNLSSLELGDSALYFCASSAGGGAKTEAFFGQGTRLTVV.

The V and J genes are TRBV7-9 and TRBJ2-7; 13 positions agree with TRBD2. Germline loops: CDR1 SEHNR, CDR2 FQNEAQ (reference sequence). J gave up 6 bases and V 6 bases, and 5 bases lay outside the gene matches. The CDR3 spans 14 residues. The CDR3 sequence: CASRGLAGSPEQYF. The DNA of the CDR3 is TGTGCCAGCAGGGGACTAGCGGGGTCCCCCGAGCAGTACTTC.

This chain uses TRBV28 with TRBJ1-2; tentatively, D is TRBD1 (6 bases). The CDR3 runs 14 residues. Deletions cut 6 bases from V and 4 bases from J, with 15 bases between. Per the germline V gene, CDR1 is MDHEN and CDR2 is SYDVKM. The CDR3 loop reads CASRGQGQGYGYTF. CDR3 nucleotides: TGTGCCAGCAGGGGGCAGGGACAAGGCTATGGCTACACCTTC.

The chain recombines TRBV6-1 with TRBJ1-2; D not resolved. The germline V gene encodes CDR1 MNHNS and CDR2 SASEGT. CDR3 size: 13 residues. Trimming shortened V by 4 bases and J by 4 bases, and 10 bases separated the two germline ends. The CDR3: CASSARWVYGYTF. CDR3 nucleotide sequence: TGTGCCAGCAGTGCCAGGTGGGTCTATGGCTACACCTTC.

V and J are TRBV27 and TRBJ1-2; D possibly corresponds to TRBD1 (6 bases). V lost 6 bases, J lost 2 bases, and 10 bases lay in between. The CDR3 length is 13 residues. Germline lookup yields CDR1 MNHEY and CDR2 SMNVEV (reference sequence). The CDR3 here is CASRPQGNYGYTF. The CDR3 DNA reads TGTGCCAGCAGGCCACAGGGAAACTATGGCTACACCTTC.